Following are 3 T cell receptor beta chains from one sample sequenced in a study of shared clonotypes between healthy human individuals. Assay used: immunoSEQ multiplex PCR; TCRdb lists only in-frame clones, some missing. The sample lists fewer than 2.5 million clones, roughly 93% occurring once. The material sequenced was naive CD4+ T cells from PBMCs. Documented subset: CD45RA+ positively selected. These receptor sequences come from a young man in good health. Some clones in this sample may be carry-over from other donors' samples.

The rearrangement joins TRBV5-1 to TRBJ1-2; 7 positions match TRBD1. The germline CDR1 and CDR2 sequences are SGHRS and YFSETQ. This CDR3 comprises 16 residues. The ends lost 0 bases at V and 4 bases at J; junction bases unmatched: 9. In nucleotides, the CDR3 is TGCGCCAGCAGCTTGGGGAGGGGGCGCGGGCCCTATGGCTACACCTTC. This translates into CASSLGRGRGPYGYTF.

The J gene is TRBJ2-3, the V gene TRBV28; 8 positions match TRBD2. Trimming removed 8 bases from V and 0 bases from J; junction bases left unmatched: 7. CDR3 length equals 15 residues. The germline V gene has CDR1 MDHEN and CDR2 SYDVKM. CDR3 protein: CASEAGGPSTDTQYF. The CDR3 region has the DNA TGTGCCAGCGAGGCGGGAGGACCTAGCACAGATACGCAGTATTTT.

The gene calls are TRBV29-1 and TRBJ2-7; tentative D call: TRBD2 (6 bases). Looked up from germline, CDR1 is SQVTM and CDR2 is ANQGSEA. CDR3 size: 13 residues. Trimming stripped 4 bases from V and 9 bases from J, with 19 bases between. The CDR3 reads CSVGPRGGEVQYF. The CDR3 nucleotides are TGCAGCGTTGGACCCCGGGGAGGTGAAGTGCAGTACTTC.